The subject of this entry is one T cell receptor (beta chain). Its antigen is not identified. Clones were read by immunoSEQ multiplex PCR, and TCRdb kept only the in-frame ones, dropping some. This table holds roughly 130,000 clones, 87% found once. V lost 5 bases, J lost 4 bases, and 12 bases lay in between. The CDR3 is 13 residues long. Germline V gene sequence: CDR1 SGHTA, CDR2 FQGNSA. These data belong to a study of T cell responses to AZD1222 COVID-19 vaccine. Study-wide context: Both about-4-week and about-12-week second-dose recipients were combined. Study-level points and caveats: Unmutated variant regions are reportedly the target of nearly half of TCRs that are spike-specific. Repertoire collection took place solely once the T cell response had peaked. Most donors were white British and more were female, and clonal diversity was possibly underestimated.

This clonotype was sampled from an adult in good health. The rearrangement links TRBV7-2 to TRBJ2-7; D remains ambiguous. The material was peripheral blood, obtained on day 0 of AZD1222 vaccination. CDR3 in amino acids: CASSRPGRYEQYF. The CDR3, as DNA: TGTGCCAGCAGCCGCCCTGGAAGATACGAGCAGTACTTC.